This TCR beta chain was sequenced in a study of blood T cell repertoires in COVID-19. Cohorts were based on clinical histories the participants reported. CDR3 size: 15 residues. The ends lost 6 bases at V and 9 bases at J; junction bases unmatched: 14. Germline assignment: CDR1 LGHNT and CDR2 FRNRAP. TCRdb keeps only in-frame clones here, not all; method: immunoSEQ multiplex PCR. The sample yields about 180,000 clones, roughly 89% seen once. The receptor was isolated from a woman aged 40 to 55 with acute COVID-19. Specimen: PBMCs or T cells enriched from blood (not recorded which). V gene TRBV12-5 combines with J gene TRBJ2-1; 7 nucleotides line up with TRBD1. CDR3 bases: TGTGCTAGTGGATCAAGGGGGCGGGTGAACGGTGAGCAGTTCTTC. Translated, it gives CASGSRGRVNGEQFF.